Following are 30 T cell receptor beta chains from one sample sequenced in a study of blood T cell repertoires in COVID-19. The data were produced by immunoSEQ multiplex PCR, yet TCRdb's version contains in-frame clones alone and is incomplete. The sample contains around 200,000 clones, around 91% of which appear only once. Sequencing used peripheral blood. All receptors come from a man between 45 and 60 years old with acute or convalescent COVID-19.

Notes on this clone: This sample also contains other DNA sequences that code for the same CDR3. The chain employs TRBV18 and TRBJ2-7, with a tentative D call TRBD1 (6 bases). Between the trimmed V and J ends, which lost 2 bases and 4 bases, there was a span of 9 bases. This CDR3 is 13 amino acids long. Germline V gene sequence: CDR1 KGHSH, CDR2 LQKENI. The CDR3 DNA follows: TGTGCCAGCTCACCAAATAGGGGGTACGAGCAGTACTTC. Its translation is CASSPNRGYEQYF.

The chain has TRBV30 and TRBJ2-7; the match to TRBD1 covers 11 bases. Germline CDR1 and CDR2: GTSNPN and SVGIG (reference sequence). The junction had 7 bases not matched to a gene; V was cut back by 7 bases and J by 5 bases. The CDR3 runs 13 residues. CDR3 residues: CAFLDRGRDEQYF. The CDR3 bases are TGTGCCTTCCTGGACAGGGGGCGCGACGAGCAGTACTTC. The full variable domain, in which reference TRBV30 and TRBJ2-7 provide the parts outside the CDR3, is SQTIHQWPATLVQPVGSPLSLECTVEGTSNPNLYWYRQAAGRGLQLLFYSVGIGQISSEVPQNLSASRPQDRQFILSSKKLLLSDSGFYLCAFLDRGRDEQYFGPGTRLTVT.

This clone has a single count. Germline is not matched at one junction end, which may reflect a read error. The chain recombines TRBV5-1 with TRBJ1-2, with 10 bases aligning to TRBD1. CDR3 length: 16 amino acids. CDR1 and CDR2 from the germline V gene are SGHRS and YFSETQ. The CDR3 is CASNLRDRGRGDGYTF. In DNA form, the CDR3 reads TGCGCCAGCAACTTGCGCGACAGGGGGCGAGGGGATGGCTACACCTTC.

CDR3 DNA sequence: TGTGCCAGCAGTTCCCCCCAGAAACAAGAGACCCAGTACTTC. Its translation: CASSSPQKQETQYF. The rearrangement links TRBV7-9 to TRBJ2-5; D is ambiguous. The length of the CDR3 is 14 residues. V was trimmed by 6 bases and J by 2 bases, leaving 13 bases between them. Germline assignment: CDR1 SEHNR and CDR2 FQNEAQ (reference sequence).

J is TRBJ1-2 and V is TRBV5-5; 8 positions match TRBD1. Unmatched junction bases numbered 6, after V lost 1 base and J lost 7 bases. Germline V gives CDR1 SGHKS, CDR2 YYEKEE (reference sequence). The CDR3 is 14 amino acids. The CDR3 here is CASSLPGGLGGYTF. CDR3 nucleotides: TGTGCCAGCAGCTTGCCAGGGGGCTTGGGTGGCTACACCTTC.

The genes are TRBV6-5 and TRBJ2-3; no clear D. The V end lost 11 bases, the J end lost 2 bases, and 14 bases lay between the germline ends. This CDR3 is built from 13 residues. The germline CDR1 and CDR2 sequences are MNHEY and SVGAGI. Written as DNA, the CDR3 is TGTGCCCCGCGCGGAGCCGACACAGATACGCAGTATTTT. This encodes CAPRGADTDTQYF.

The rearrangement links TRBV12-3 or TRBV12-4 to TRBJ1-1; the D is unclear. The CDR3 extends over 11 amino acids. With 5 bases removed from V and 5 bases from J, the gap between germline ends came to 6 bases. The CDR3 protein is CASSPFTEAFF. The CDR3 bases are TGTGCCAGCAGTCCTTTTACTGAAGCTTTCTTT.

The chain employs TRBV28 and TRBJ1-1; 10 nucleotides match TRBD1. Per germline, CDR1 MDHEN and CDR2 SYDVKM. Trimming removed 3 bases from V and 4 bases from J; junction bases left unmatched: 8. This CDR3 has 16 amino acids. CDR3 nucleotides: TGTGCCAGCAGTTTTAGGGGACAGGGGATAGGCACTGAAGCTTTCTTT. The encoded protein is CASSFRGQGIGTEAFF.

J is TRBJ1-4 and V is TRBV6-5; D perhaps matches TRBD1 (6 bases). V dropped 0 bases and J dropped 8 bases, with 13 bases sitting between them. CDR3 size: 15 residues. Looked up from germline, CDR1 is MNHEY and CDR2 is SVGAGI. CDR3 residues: CASSYSSGGGEKLFF. The CDR3 coding sequence is TGTGCCAGCAGTTACTCTTCGGGGGGCGGAGAAAAACTGTTTTTT.

Here the CDR3 reads CASRPHSSYGYTF. The CDR3 DNA sequence: TGTGCCAGCAGACCTCACAGTTCCTATGGCTACACCTTC. The J gene is TRBJ1-2, the V gene TRBV6-5, with D unclear. The V and J ends lost 6 bases and 4 bases respectively, with 12 bases between them. Germline CDR1 reads MNHEY; CDR2 reads SVGAGI. This CDR3 spans 13 amino acids.

This clone was seen once. In DNA form, the CDR3 reads TGTGCCAGCAGCTACAGGACGGCGAACACCGGGGAGCTGTTTTTT. Amino acid sequence: CASSYRTANTGELFF. The V call is TRBV13, the J call TRBJ2-2; possibly TRBD1 for D (5 bases). Trimming stripped 4 bases from V and 0 bases from J, with 9 bases between. Per the germline V gene, CDR1 is PRHDT and CDR2 is FYEKMQ (reference sequence). The CDR3 is 15 residues long.

The V gene is TRBV10-1, the J gene TRBJ1-1; maybe TRBD1 (5 bases). V lost 9 bases and J 7 bases, leaving 12 bases between the germline ends. The CDR3 length is 11 residues. Germline V gives CDR1 WNHNN, CDR2 SYGVQD (reference sequence). The CDR3 bases are TGCGCCAGTCAGGGATGGGGTGAAGCTTTCTTT. This codes for CASQGWGEAFF.

The V gene is TRBV10-3, the J gene TRBJ2-7, with TRBD1 identical over 10 bases. CDR1 ENHRY and CDR2 SYGVKD come from the germline V gene. CDR3 length equals 13 residues. V shed 7 bases, J shed 3 bases, and the junction held 3 bases outside the gene matches. CDR3 nucleotides: TGTGCCATCAAGGGGACAGGGGTCTACGAGCAGTACTTC. Amino acids: CAIKGTGVYEQYF.

The chain links TRBV24-1 to TRBJ2-2, with TRBD2 matching over 9 bases. Germline loops: CDR1 KGHDR, CDR2 SFDVKD. V gave up 3 bases and J gave up 4 bases; unmatched junction bases: 5. This CDR3 contains 16 residues. The CDR3 nucleotides are TGTGCCACCAGTGATCCAGCGGGAGGAGGCACCGGGGAGCTGTTTTTT. Its protein is CATSDPAGGGTGELFF.

This rearrangement joins TRBV3-1 (or the pseudogene TRBV3-2) to TRBJ1-2; TRBD1 agrees at 8 bases. Losses at the gene ends were 8 bases for V and 7 bases for J; bases not matched to a gene: 6. This CDR3 has 12 residues. Germline V lookup: CDR1 LGHDT, CDR2 YNNKEL (reference sequence). The CDR3 sequence: CASSGTGFGYTF. The CDR3, as DNA: TGTGCCAGCTCTGGGACAGGCTTTGGCTACACCTTC.

This chain connects TRBV30 to TRBJ1-3; possible D gene TRBD1, 5 bases. This CDR3 spans 13 amino acids. V shed 8 bases and J shed 2 bases, with 13 bases lying between them. Germline loops: CDR1 GTSNPN, CDR2 SVGIG (reference sequence). CDR3 DNA sequence: TGTGCCGCGGAAAGGGGCGCTGGAAACACCATATATTTT. It codes for CAAERGAGNTIYF. Looking up the rest from reference TRBV30 and TRBJ1-3 gives the full variable domain: SQTIHQWPATLVQPVGSPLSLECTVEGTSNPNLYWYRQAAGRGLQLLFYSVGIGQISSEVPQNLSASRPQDRQFILSSKKLLLSDSGFYLCAAERGAGNTIYFGEGSWLTVV.

The chain is built from TRBV11-3 and TRBJ2-3, with TRBD1 matching over 7 bases. The V segment lost 5 bases and the J segment 0 bases; nucleotides outside the gene matches: 5. This CDR3 contains 15 residues. Germline CDR1 reads SGHNT; CDR2 reads YENEEA. CDR3 coding DNA: TGTGCCAGCAGCCGTTACAGGGGAAGCACAGATACGCAGTATTTT. As protein: CASSRYRGSTDTQYF.

The chain employs TRBV21-1 and TRBJ2-3; the D call of TRBD2 is as the table states it, not checked on the DNA. TRBV21-1 is flagged as a pseudogene. There are 15 residues in the CDR3. Here the CDR3 DNA reads TGTGCCAGCAGCAAGCGAGCGGGAAGTACAGATACGCAGTATTTT. Its translation is CASSKRAGSTDTQYF.

The gene calls are TRBV2 and TRBJ1-5; weak D call: TRBD1 (6 bases). Trimming removed 5 bases at V and 6 bases at J, with 14 bases between. The CDR3 extends over 14 amino acids. Germline CDR1 reads SNHLY; CDR2 reads FYNNEI. This CDR3 is CASSRQGQGQPQHF. CDR3 DNA: TGTGCCAGCAGTCGCCAGGGGCAGGGTCAGCCCCAGCATTTT. Combining the CDR3 with reference TRBV2 and TRBJ1-5 gives the whole variable domain EPEVTQTPSHQVTQMGQEVILRCVPISNHLYFYWYRQILGQKVEFLVSFYNNEISEKSEIFDDQFSVERPDGSNFTLKIRSTKLEDSAMYFCASSRQGQGQPQHFGDGTRLSIL.

The chain employs TRBV6-5 and TRBJ2-5; maybe TRBD2 (6 bases). V dropped 6 bases and J dropped 0 bases, with 8 bases sitting between them. Germline CDR1 is MNHEY and CDR2 is SVGAGI. The CDR3 sequence is 13 residues long. CDR3 amino acids: CASRRDYQETQYF. CDR3 bases: TGTGCCAGCAGAAGGGACTACCAAGAGACCCAGTACTTC.

The rearrangement links TRBV7-2 to TRBJ1-5; D is perhaps TRBD1 (6 bases). The CDR3 is 13 residues long. Trimming took off 5 bases at V and 6 bases at J, with 11 bases between the two ends. From germline, CDR1 is SGHTA and CDR2 FQGNSA. The CDR3 loop is CASSQGTSQPQHF. The DNA for the CDR3 is TGTGCCAGCAGCCAAGGGACATCTCAGCCCCAGCATTTT.

The gene calls are TRBV5-6 and TRBJ2-2, with D unclear. This CDR3 has 16 amino acids. Trimming took 6 bases from V and 1 from J, leaving 16 bases between them. Per germline, CDR1 SGHDT and CDR2 YYEEEE. The CDR3 spells CASITFEVWNTGELFF. In DNA, the CDR3 is TGTGCCAGCATCACTTTTGAGGTTTGGAACACCGGGGAGCTGTTTTTT.

This chain joins TRBV19 and TRBJ2-3; TRBD2 matches 8 bases. The CDR3 runs 16 residues. Germline V CDR1 and CDR2: LNHDA, SQIVND (reference sequence). J was trimmed by 7 bases and V by 2 bases; bases with no gene match: 11. This CDR3 is CASSIRRLAQTNTQYF. CDR3 in DNA: TGTGCCAGTAGTATACGCCGACTAGCGCAAACCAATACGCAGTATTTT.

This clone was seen repeatedly, ten times or more. The CDR3 coding sequence is TGTGCCAGCAGTTTGGACAGGGGGTTGAATGAGCAGTTCTTC. This translates into CASSLDRGLNEQFF. The chain carries TRBV27 and TRBJ2-1; 10 positions match TRBD1. The CDR3 length is 14 residues. Germline values: CDR1 MNHEY, CDR2 SMNVEV (reference sequence). Trimming at V came to 3 bases and at J to 7 bases, leaving 3 bases not matched to a gene.

V is TRBV6-6 and J is TRBJ1-1; D is unresolved. The CDR3 is 11 amino acids. Trimming pared 5 bases from V and 5 bases from J, leaving 6 bases between. Germline V gene lookup returns CDR1 MNHNY and CDR2 SVGAGI (reference sequence). The CDR3 region has the DNA TGTGCCAGCAGTCACCTAACTGAAGCTTTCTTT. Protein: CASSHLTEAFF.

This clone was recorded a few times. The chain recombines TRBV6-5 with TRBJ1-6; D remains unclear. The CDR3 has 14 residues. The germline V and J ends were trimmed by 3 bases and 7 bases, with 10 bases remaining between them. CDR1 is MNHEY and CDR2 is SVGAGI in the germline V gene. This chain's CDR3 is CASSYQVFNSPLHF. The CDR3 DNA sequence: TGTGCCAGCAGTTATCAGGTCTTCAATTCACCCCTCCACTTT.

This clone was counted a few times. J is TRBJ1-2 and V is TRBV19; no reliable D call. Trimming shortened V by 7 bases and J by 8 bases, and 17 bases separated the two germline ends. Germline V gene sequence: CDR1 LNHDA, CDR2 SQIVND (reference sequence). This CDR3 spans 13 amino acids. The CDR3 sequence is CASTSDPRGGYTF. The CDR3 nucleotides read TGTGCCAGTACCTCCGACCCAAGAGGGGGCTACACCTTC.

The chain recombines TRBV9 with TRBJ2-1; 7 bases are a match to TRBD1. Unmatched junction bases numbered 6, after V lost 3 bases and J lost 6 bases. There are 14 residues in the CDR3. Germline lookup yields CDR1 SGDLS and CDR2 YYNGEE. The CDR3 here is CASSAQGVVNEQFF. CDR3 in DNA: TGTGCCAGCAGCGCGCAGGGGGTGGTCAATGAGCAGTTCTTC.

The DNA of the CDR3 is TGTGCCAGCAGCCAGCAAGAGACCCAGTACTTC. Translating gives CASSQQETQYF. The chain uses TRBV9 and TRBJ2-5; D unclear. CDR3 length: 11 residues. V shed 4 bases and J shed 2 bases, with 3 bases lying between them. Germline V gene data show CDR1 as SGDLS and CDR2 as YYNGEE.

This rearrangement joins TRBV5-8 to TRBJ1-2, with 9 bases matching TRBD1. This CDR3 spans 12 amino acids. V shed 4 bases and J 6 bases; nucleotides not matched to a gene: 1. The germline gives CDR1 SGHTS, CDR2 YDEGEE. This chain's CDR3 is CASSRDRDGYTF. The DNA for the CDR3 is TGTGCCAGCAGCCGGGACAGGGATGGCTACACCTTC.